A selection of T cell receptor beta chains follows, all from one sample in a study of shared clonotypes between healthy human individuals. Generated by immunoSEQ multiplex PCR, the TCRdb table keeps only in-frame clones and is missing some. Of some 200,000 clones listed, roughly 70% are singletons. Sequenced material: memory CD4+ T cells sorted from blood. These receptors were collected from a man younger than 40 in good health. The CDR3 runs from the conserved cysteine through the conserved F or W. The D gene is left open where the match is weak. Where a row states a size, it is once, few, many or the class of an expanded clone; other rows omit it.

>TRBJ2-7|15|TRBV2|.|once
CASSEAWEPPYEQYF
TGTGCCAGCAGTGAAGCGTGGGAACCCCCCTACGAGCAGTACTTC
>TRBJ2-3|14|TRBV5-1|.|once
CASSLVGRTDTQYF
TGCGCCAGCAGCTTGGTGGGTCGCACAGATACGCAGTATTTT
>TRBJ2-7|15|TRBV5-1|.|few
CASMDPGRATYEQYF
TGCGCCAGCATGGATCCCGGCAGGGCAACCTACGAGCAGTACTTC
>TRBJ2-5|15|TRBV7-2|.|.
CASSLGSSLQETQYF
TGTGCCAGCAGCTTAGGGTCGAGCCTCCAAGAGACCCAGTACTTC
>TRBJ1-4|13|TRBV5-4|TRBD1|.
CASSINRGEKLFF
TGTGCCAGCAGCATAAACAGGGGAGAAAAACTGTTTTTT
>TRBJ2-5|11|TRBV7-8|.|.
CASSFPPAQYF
TGTGCCAGCAGCTTCCCCCCAGCCCAGTACTTC
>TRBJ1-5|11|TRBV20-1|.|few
CSARKDASQHF
TGCAGTGCTAGAAAGGACGCTAGCCAGCATTTT
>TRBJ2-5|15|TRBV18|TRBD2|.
CASSPPLAGTETQYF
TGTGCCAGCTCACCACCCCTAGCGGGAACAGAGACCCAGTACTTC
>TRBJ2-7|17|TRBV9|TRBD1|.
CASSAGTGKYISYEQYF
TGTGCCAGCAGCGCCGGGACAGGGAAGTATATCTCCTACGAGCAGTACTTC
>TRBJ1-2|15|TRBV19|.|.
CASSLREPANYGYTF
TGTGCCAGTAGTCTCCGGGAACCTGCTAACTATGGCTACACCTTC
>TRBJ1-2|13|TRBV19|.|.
CASSPASRYGYTF
TGTGCCAGTAGCCCCGCCAGCCGCTATGGCTACACCTTC
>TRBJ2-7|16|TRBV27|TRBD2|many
CASSLVAAGTSYEQYF
TGTGCCAGCAGTTTAGTCGCAGCGGGAACTTCCTACGAGCAGTACTTC
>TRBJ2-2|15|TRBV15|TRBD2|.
CATTSGGSNTGELFF
TGTGCCACCACTTCGGGAGGTTCGAACACCGGGGAGCTGTTTTTT
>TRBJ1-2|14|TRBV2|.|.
CASSEALGSYGYTF
TGTGCCAGCAGTGAAGCGCTGGGAAGTTATGGCTACACCTTC
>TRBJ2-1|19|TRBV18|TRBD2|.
CASSRRGGSVEVLDNEQFF
TGTGCCAGCTCACGGAGGGGCGGGAGTGTCGAGGTTCTTGACAATGAGCAGTTCTTC
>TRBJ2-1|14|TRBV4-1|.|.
CASSRTSSYNEQFF
TGCGCCAGCAGCCGTACCTCCTCCTACAATGAGCAGTTCTTC
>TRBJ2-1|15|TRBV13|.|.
CASSLTGISYNEQFF
TGTGCCAGCAGCTTAACGGGGATCTCCTACAATGAGCAGTTCTTC
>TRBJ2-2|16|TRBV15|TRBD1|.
CATSRGRGRDTGELFF
TGTGCCACCAGCAGAGGCAGGGGGCGCGACACCGGGGAGCTGTTTTTT
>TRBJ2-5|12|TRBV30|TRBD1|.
CAWGAGGETQYF
TGTGCCTGGGGGGCAGGGGGAGAGACCCAGTACTTC
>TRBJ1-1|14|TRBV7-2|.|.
CASSLAGGYTEAFF
TGTGCCAGCAGCTTAGCGGGGGGATACACTGAAGCTTTCTTT
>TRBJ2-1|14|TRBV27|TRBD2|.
CASSPSGSYNEQFF
TGTGCCAGCAGTCCTAGCGGGTCCTACAATGAGCAGTTCTTC
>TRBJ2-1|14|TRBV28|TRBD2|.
CASNGGRPYNEQFF
TGTGCCAGCAATGGCGGGAGGCCCTACAATGAGCAGTTCTTC
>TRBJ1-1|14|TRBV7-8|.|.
CASSSSGQNTEAFF
TGTGCCAGCAGCTCAAGCGGGCAGAACACTGAAGCTTTCTTT
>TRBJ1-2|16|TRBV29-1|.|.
CSSGGTKEGANYGYTF
TGCAGCTCTGGAGGTACAAAGGAGGGGGCTAACTATGGCTACACCTTC
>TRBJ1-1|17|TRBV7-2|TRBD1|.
CASSSRQGNLVKPEAFF
TGTGCCAGCAGCTCACGACAGGGGAATTTGGTGAAACCTGAAGCTTTCTTT
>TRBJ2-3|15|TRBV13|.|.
CASSPKSPGTDTQYF
TGTGCCAGCAGCCCCAAATCCCCGGGCACAGATACGCAGTATTTT
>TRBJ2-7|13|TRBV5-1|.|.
CASSSPPSYEQYF
TGCGCCAGCAGCTCGCCTCCCTCCTACGAGCAGTACTTC
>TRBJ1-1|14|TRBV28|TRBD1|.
CASSFPGGNPEAFF
TGTGCCAGCAGTTTTCCAGGGGGTAACCCTGAAGCTTTCTTT
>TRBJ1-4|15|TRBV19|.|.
CASSQDPTTNEKLFF
TGTGCCAGTAGCCAAGACCCGACAACTAATGAAAAACTGTTTTTT
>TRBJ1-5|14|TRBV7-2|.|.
CASSFPGANQPQHF
TGTGCCAGCAGCTTTCCGGGGGCAAATCAGCCCCAGCATTTT
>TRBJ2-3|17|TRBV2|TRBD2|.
CASSHPGTSGYTDTQYF
TGTGCCAGCAGTCATCCCGGGACTAGCGGTTACACAGATACGCAGTATTTT
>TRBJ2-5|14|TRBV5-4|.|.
CASSLYREVETQYF
TGTGCCAGCAGCTTGTACAGAGAAGTAGAGACCCAGTACTTC
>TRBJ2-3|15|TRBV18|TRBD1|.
CASSSTSTGGDTQYF
TGTGCCAGCTCATCCACGTCGACAGGGGGAGATACGCAGTATTTT
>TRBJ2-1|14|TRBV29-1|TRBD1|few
CSVEGQGAHNEQFF
TGCAGCGTTGAAGGACAGGGGGCCCACAATGAGCAGTTCTTC
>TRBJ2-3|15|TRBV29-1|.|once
CSVSRTGRGTDTQYF
TGCAGCGTTTCCCGGACAGGGAGGGGCACAGATACGCAGTATTTT
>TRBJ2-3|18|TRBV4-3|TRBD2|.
CASSQGRASGGRGDTQYF
TGCGCCAGCAGCCAAGGTCGGGCTAGCGGGGGCCGCGGGGATACGCAGTATTTT
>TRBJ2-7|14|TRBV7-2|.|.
CASSLAAQTYEQYF
TGTGCCAGCAGCTTAGCGGCCCAGACCTACGAGCAGTACTTC
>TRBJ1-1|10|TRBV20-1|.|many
CREGDTEAFF
TGCAGGGAGGGGGATACTGAAGCTTTCTTT
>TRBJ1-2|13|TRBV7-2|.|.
CASSFGQRPAGTF
TGTGCCAGCAGCTTCGGACAGCGTCCTGCGGGGACCTTC
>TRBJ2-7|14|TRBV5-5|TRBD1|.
CASSWGQGAREQYF
TGTGCCAGCAGCTGGGGACAGGGGGCACGAGAGCAGTACTTC
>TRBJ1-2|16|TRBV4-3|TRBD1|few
CASSQGGTGGGYGYTF
TGCGCCAGCAGCCAGGGAGGGACAGGCGGAGGGTATGGCTACACCTTC
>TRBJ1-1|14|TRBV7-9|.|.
CASSLGSRGTEAFF
TGTGCCAGCAGCTTAGGATCGAGGGGGACTGAAGCTTTCTTT
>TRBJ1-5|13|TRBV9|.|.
CASSVGTNQPQHF
TGTGCCAGCAGCGTAGGTACAAATCAGCCCCAGCATTTT
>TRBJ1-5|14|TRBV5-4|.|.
CASSLGGEGQPQHF
TGTGCCAGCAGCTTGGGGGGCGAGGGACAGCCCCAGCATTTT
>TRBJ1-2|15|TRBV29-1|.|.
CSVDSSLDLNYGYTF
TGCAGCGTTGATTCTTCCTTAGATTTAAACTATGGCTACACCTTC
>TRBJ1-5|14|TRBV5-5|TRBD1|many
CASSRDRGDQPQHF
TGTGCCAGCAGCCGGGACAGGGGGGATCAGCCCCAGCATTTT
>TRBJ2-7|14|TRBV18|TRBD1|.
CASSPPTGKYEQYF
TGTGCCAGCTCACCACCGACAGGGAAATACGAGCAGTACTTC
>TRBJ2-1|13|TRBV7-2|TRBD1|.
CASSPTGFNEQFF
TGTGCCAGCAGTCCGACAGGGTTCAATGAGCAGTTCTTC
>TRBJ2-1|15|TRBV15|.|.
CATSRVGPGYNEQFF
TGTGCCACCAGCAGAGTGGGGCCCGGCTACAATGAGCAGTTCTTC
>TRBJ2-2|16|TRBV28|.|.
CASSFLVRPNTGELFF
TGTGCCAGCAGTTTTCTGGTTCGTCCGAACACCGGGGAGCTGTTTTTT
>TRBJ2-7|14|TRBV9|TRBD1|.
CASSPSTGFHEQYF
TGTGCCAGCAGCCCATCGACAGGGTTCCACGAGCAGTACTTC
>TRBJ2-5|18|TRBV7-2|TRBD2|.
CASSLGSGSRTNQETQYF
TGTGCCAGCAGCTTAGGTAGCGGGAGTCGAACAAACCAAGAGACCCAGTACTTC
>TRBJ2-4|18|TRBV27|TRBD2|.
CASSLTSAGELAKNIQYF
TGTGCCAGCAGTTTAACGTCTGCGGGAGAACTAGCCAAAAACATTCAGTACTTC
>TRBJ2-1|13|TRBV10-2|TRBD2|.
CASTIAGGSRDFF
TGCGCCAGCACCATAGCGGGAGGGTCCCGCGACTTCTTC
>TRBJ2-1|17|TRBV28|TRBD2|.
CASSLSHSGRAGNEQFF
TGTGCCAGCAGTTTATCCCATAGCGGGAGGGCCGGCAATGAGCAGTTCTTC
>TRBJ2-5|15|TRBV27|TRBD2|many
CASSLFPSGGWTQYF
TGTGCCAGCAGTTTATTTCCCAGCGGGGGGTGGACCCAGTACTTC
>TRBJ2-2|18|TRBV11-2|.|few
CASSSVYLAGLSTGELFF
TGTGCCAGCAGCTCCGTTTACCTCGCGGGACTCTCCACCGGGGAGCTGTTTTTT
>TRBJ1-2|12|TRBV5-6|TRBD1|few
CASNRGGYGYTF
TGTGCCAGCAACAGGGGCGGCTATGGCTACACCTTC
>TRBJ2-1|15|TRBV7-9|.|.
CASSFGGTAARHEFF
TGTGCCAGCAGTTTTGGGGGCACGGCCGCTCGGCACGAGTTCTTC